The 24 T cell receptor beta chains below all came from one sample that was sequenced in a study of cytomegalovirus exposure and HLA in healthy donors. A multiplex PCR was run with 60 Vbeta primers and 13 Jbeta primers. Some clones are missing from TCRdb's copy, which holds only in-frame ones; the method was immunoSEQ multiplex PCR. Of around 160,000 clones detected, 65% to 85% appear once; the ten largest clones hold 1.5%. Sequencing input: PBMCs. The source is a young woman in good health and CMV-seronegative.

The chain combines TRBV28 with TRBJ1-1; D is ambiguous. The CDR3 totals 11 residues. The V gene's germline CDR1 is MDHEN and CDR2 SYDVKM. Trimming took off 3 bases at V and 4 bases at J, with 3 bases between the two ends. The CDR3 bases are TGTGCCAGCAGTTTTCTCACTGAAGCTTTCTTT. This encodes CASSFLTEAFF. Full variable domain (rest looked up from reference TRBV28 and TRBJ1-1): DVKVTQSSRYLVKRTGEKVFLECVQDMDHENMFWYRQDPGLGLRLIYFSYDVKMKEKGDIPEGYSVSREKKERFSLILESASTNQTSMYLCASSFLTEAFFGQGTRLTVV.

For the CDR3, the DNA is TGTGCCAGTAGTATCGGGGGGAATGGCTACACCTTC. It codes for CASSIGGNGYTF. The J gene is TRBJ1-2, the V gene TRBV19; perhaps TRBD1 as D (5 bases). The CDR3 length is 12 residues. Germline lookup yields CDR1 LNHDA and CDR2 SQIVND (reference sequence). V gave up 3 bases and J gave up 6 bases, with 8 bases separating them.

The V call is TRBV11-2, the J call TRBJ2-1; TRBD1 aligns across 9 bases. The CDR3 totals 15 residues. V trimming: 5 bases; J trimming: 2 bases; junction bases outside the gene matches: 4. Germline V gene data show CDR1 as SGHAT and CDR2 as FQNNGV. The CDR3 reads CASSIGQGTYNEQFF. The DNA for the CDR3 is TGTGCCAGCAGCATCGGACAGGGGACCTACAATGAGCAGTTCTTC. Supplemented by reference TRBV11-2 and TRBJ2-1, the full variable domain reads EAGVAQSPRYKIIEKRQSVAFWCNPISGHATLYWYQQILGQGPKLLIQFQNNGVVDDSQLPKDRFSAERLKGVDSTLKIQPAKLEDSAVYLCASSIGQGTYNEQFFGPGTRLTVL.

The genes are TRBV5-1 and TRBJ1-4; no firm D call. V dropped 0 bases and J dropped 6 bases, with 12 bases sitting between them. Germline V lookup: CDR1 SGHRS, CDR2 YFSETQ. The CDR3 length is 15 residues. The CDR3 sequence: CASSLVPFSDEKLFF. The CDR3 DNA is TGCGCCAGCAGCTTGGTTCCCTTCTCGGATGAAAAACTGTTTTTT.

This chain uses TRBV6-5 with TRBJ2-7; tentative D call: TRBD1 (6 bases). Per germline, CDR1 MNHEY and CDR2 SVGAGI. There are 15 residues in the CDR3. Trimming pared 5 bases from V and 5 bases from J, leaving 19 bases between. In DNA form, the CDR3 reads TGTGCCAGCAGTCTCCACCAGGGGTCCCGGAACGAGCAGTACTTC. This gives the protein CASSLHQGSRNEQYF.

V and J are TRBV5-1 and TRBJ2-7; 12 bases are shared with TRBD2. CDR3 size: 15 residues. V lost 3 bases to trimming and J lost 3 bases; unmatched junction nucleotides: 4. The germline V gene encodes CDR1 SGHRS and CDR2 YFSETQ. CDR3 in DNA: TGCGCCAGCAGCTGGACTAGCGGGGCAAACTACGAGCAGTACTTC. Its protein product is CASSWTSGANYEQYF. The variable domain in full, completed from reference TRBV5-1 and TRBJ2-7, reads KAGVTQTPRYLIKTRGQQVTLSCSPISGHRSVSWYQQTPGQGLQFLFEYFSETQRNKGNFPGRFSGRQFSNSRSEMNVSTLELGDSALYLCASSWTSGANYEQYFGPGTRLTVT.

The CDR3 region is CASSQDGGGLNQPQHF. The CDR3 DNA reads TGCGCCAGCAGCCAAGACGGGGGAGGGCTCAATCAGCCCCAGCATTTT. V gene TRBV4-1 combines with J gene TRBJ1-5; D might be TRBD1 (5 bases). The V gene lost 0 bases and the J gene lost 3 bases, with 12 bases spanning the gap. This CDR3 contains 16 residues. CDR1 is MGHRA, CDR2 YSYEKL, per germline.

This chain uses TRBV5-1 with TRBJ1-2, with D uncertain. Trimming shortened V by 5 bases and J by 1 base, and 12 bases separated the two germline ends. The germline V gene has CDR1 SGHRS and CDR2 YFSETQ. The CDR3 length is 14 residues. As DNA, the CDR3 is TGCGCCAGCAGTCGCGGCGGAAGTAACTATGGCTACACCTTC. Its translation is CASSRGGSNYGYTF.

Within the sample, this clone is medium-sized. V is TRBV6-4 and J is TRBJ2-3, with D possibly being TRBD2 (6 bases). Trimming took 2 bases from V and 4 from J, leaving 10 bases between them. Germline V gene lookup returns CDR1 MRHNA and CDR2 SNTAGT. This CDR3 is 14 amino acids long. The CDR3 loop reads CASSDGVAADTQYF. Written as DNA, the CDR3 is TGTGCCAGCAGTGACGGGGTAGCGGCAGATACGCAGTATTTT.

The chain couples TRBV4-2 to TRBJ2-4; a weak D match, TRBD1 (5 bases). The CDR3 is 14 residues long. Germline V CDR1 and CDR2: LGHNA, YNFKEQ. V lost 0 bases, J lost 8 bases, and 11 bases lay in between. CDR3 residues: CASSQERGPDIQYF. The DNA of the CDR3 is TGTGCCAGCAGCCAAGAAAGGGGTCCTGACATTCAGTACTTC.

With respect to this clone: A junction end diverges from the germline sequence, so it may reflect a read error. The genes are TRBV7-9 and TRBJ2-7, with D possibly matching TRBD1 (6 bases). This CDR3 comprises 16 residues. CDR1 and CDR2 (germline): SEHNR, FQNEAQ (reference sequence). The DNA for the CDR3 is TGTTCCAGCAGCTTAGGGCAGGGGACAAGTACCTACGAGCAGTACTTC. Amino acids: CSSSLGQGTSTYEQYF.

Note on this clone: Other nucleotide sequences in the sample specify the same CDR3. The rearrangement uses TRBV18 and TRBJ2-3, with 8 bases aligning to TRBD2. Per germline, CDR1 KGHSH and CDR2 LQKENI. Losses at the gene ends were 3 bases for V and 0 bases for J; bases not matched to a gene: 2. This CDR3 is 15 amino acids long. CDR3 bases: TGTGCCAGCTCACCTAGCGGGACTAGCACAGATACGCAGTATTTT. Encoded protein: CASSPSGTSTDTQYF.

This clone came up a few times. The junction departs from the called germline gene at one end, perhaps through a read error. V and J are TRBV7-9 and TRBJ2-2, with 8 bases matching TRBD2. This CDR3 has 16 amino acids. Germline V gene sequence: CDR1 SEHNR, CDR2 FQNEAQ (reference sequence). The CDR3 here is CASSLAGTRDTGELFF. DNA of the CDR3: TGTGCCAGCAGCCTAGCCGGGACTAGAGACACCGGGGAGCTGTTTTTT.

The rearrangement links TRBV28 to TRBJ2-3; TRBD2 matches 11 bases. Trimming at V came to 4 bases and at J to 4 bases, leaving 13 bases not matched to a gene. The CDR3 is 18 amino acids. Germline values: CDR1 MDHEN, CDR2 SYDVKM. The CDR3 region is CASSSSIDVAGGPDTQYF. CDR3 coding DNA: TGTGCCAGCAGTTCCTCCATCGACGTAGCGGGGGGGCCAGATACGCAGTATTTT. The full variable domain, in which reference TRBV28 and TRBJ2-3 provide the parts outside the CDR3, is DVKVTQSSRYLVKRTGEKVFLECVQDMDHENMFWYRQDPGLGLRLIYFSYDVKMKEKGDIPEGYSVSREKKERFSLILESASTNQTSMYLCASSSSIDVAGGPDTQYFGPGTRLTVL.

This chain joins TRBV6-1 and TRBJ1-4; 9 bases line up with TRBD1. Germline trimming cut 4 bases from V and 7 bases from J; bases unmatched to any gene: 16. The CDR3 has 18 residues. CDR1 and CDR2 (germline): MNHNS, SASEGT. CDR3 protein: CASSAGQGEFLIGEKLFF. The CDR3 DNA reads TGTGCCAGCAGTGCGGGACAGGGAGAATTTTTAATTGGTGAAAAACTGTTTTTT.

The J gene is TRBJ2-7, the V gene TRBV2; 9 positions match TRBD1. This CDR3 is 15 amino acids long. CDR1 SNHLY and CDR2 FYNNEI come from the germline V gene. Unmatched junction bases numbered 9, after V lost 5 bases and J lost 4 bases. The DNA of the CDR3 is TGTGCCAGCAGTCTCCGATCCGGGACAGGGTACGAGCAGTACTTC. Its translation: CASSLRSGTGYEQYF.

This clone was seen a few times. The CDR3 here is CASSVGTSGEGEQFF. CDR3 DNA sequence: TGTGCCAGTAGTGTGGGGACTAGCGGGGAAGGGGAGCAGTTCTTC. The rearrangement links TRBV19 to TRBJ2-1, with 13 bases lining up with TRBD2. The germline gives CDR1 LNHDA, CDR2 SQIVND (reference sequence). The CDR3 runs 15 residues. V was clipped by 5 bases and J by 10 bases; unmatched bases: 8. The whole variable domain, filled in from reference TRBV19 and TRBJ2-1, reads DGGITQSPKYLFRKEGQNVTLSCEQNLNHDAMYWYRQDPGQGLRLIYYSQIVNDFQKGDIAEGYSVSREKKESFPLTVTSAQKNPTAFYLCASSVGTSGEGEQFFGPGTRLTVL.

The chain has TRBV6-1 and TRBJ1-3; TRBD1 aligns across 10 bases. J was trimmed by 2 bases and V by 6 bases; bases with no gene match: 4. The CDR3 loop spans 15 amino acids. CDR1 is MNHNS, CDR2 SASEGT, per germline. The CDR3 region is CASRPGQGTGNTIYF. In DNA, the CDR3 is TGTGCCAGCAGACCGGGACAGGGGACTGGAAACACCATATATTTT.

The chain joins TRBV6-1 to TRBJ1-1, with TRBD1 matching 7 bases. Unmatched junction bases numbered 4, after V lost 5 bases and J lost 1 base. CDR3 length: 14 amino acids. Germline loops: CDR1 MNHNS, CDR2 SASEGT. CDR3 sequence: CASSLRQGNTEAFF. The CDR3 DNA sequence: TGTGCCAGCAGTCTTCGACAGGGGAACACTGAAGCTTTCTTT.

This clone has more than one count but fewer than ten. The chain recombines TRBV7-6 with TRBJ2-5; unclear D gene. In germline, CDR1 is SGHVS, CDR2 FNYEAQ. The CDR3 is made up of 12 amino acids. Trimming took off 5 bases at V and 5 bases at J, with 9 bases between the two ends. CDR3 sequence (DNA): TGTGCCAGCAGCATAACTGCGGAGACCCAGTACTTC. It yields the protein CASSITAETQYF.

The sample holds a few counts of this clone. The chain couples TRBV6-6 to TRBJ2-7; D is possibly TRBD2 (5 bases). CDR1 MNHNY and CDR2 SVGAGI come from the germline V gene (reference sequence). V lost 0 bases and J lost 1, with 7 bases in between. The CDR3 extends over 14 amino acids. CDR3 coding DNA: TGTGCCAGCAGTTACTCGAGCGGTTCCTACGAGCAGTACTTC. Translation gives CASSYSSGSYEQYF.

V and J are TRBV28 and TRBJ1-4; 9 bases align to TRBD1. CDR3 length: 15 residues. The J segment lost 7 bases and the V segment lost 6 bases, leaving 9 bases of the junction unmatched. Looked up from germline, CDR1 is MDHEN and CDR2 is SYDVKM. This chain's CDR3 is CASRILDRGAEKLFF. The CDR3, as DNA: TGTGCCAGCAGAATACTCGACAGGGGGGCTGAAAAACTGTTTTTT.

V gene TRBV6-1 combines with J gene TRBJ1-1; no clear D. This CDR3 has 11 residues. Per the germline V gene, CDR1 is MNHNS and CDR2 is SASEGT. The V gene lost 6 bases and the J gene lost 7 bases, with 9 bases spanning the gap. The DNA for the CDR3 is TGTGCCAGCAGCGTCAGGAATGAAGCTTTCTTT. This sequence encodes CASSVRNEAFF.

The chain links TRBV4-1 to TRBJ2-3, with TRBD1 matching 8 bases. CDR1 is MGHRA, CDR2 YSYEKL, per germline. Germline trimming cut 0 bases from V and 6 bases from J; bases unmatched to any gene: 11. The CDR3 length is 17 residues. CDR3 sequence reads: CASSQDSAGGVSDTQYF. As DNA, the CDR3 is TGCGCCAGCAGCCAAGATAGTGCAGGGGGCGTATCGGATACGCAGTATTTT.